This is a list of T cell receptor beta chains from one sample in a study of T cell responses to AZD1222 COVID-19 vaccine. The protocol was immunoSEQ multiplex PCR, while the TCRdb copy is restricted to in-frame clones and leaves out a portion. This table has 200,000 or so clones, approximately 94% appearing once. Sequenced material: peripheral blood, taken on day 0 of AZD1222 vaccination. The receptor source for this set is an adult in good health. The CDR3 runs from the conserved cysteine through the conserved F or W. D genes are given only for firm matches. Some rows mark clone size as missing; the rest say once, few, many or name a class of expanded clone.

v_call	d_call	j_call	clone_size	cdr3_aa	cdr3_nt
TRBV30	.	TRBJ1-1	.	CAWNLNMNTEAFF	TGTGCCTGGAACCTTAATATGAACACTGAAGCTTTCTTT
TRBV3-1/TRBV3-2	.	TRBJ2-7	.	CASSRPGRDEQYF	TGTGCCAGCAGCCGGCCAGGGCGCGACGAGCAGTACTTC
TRBV28	TRBD1	TRBJ1-5	.	CASSLAQGIQPQHF	TGTGCCAGCAGTTTGGCACAGGGGATTCAGCCCCAGCATTTT
TRBV21-1	.	TRBJ1-1	.	CASSKGLALYTEAFF	TGTGCCAGCAGCAAAGGGCTGGCACTCTACACTGAAGCTTTCTTT
TRBV28	TRBD1	TRBJ1-1	.	CASRHSRGGPNTEAFF	TGTGCCAGCAGGCACTCCCGAGGGGGCCCGAACACTGAAGCTTTCTTT
TRBV19	TRBD1	TRBJ1-2	.	CASSIFGTGGVSYGYTF	TGTGCCAGTAGTATTTTCGGGACAGGCGGTGTCTCTTATGGCTACACCTTC
TRBV7-9	.	TRBJ2-1	.	CASSLGRLPYNEQFF	TGTGCCAGCAGCTTGGGGCGACTCCCCTACAATGAGCAGTTCTTC
TRBV14	TRBD2	TRBJ2-4	.	CASSQVAGAADIQYF	TGTGCCAGCAGCCAAGTAGCGGGAGCCGCGGACATTCAGTACTTC
TRBV15	.	TRBJ2-3	once	CATSRVRSTDTQYF	TGTGCCACCAGCAGAGTAAGGAGTACAGATACGCAGTATTTT
TRBV2	.	TRBJ1-1	.	CASSGPANTEAFF	TGTGCCAGCAGTGGACCGGCGAACACTGAAGCTTTCTTT
TRBV5-1	TRBD1	TRBJ2-5	.	CASSLDGTGLGSQETQYF	TGCGCCAGCAGCTTGGATGGGACAGGGCTGGGGAGCCAAGAGACCCAGTACTTC
TRBV6-2/TRBV6-3	.	TRBJ1-1	.	CASSYSSGLTEAFF	TGTGCCAGCAGTTACTCGAGCGGTCTGACTGAAGCTTTCTTT
TRBV5-1	TRBD1	TRBJ1-4	.	CASTSKGASYEKLFF	TGCGCCAGCACATCAAAGGGGGCGAGCTATGAAAAACTGTTTTTT
TRBV10-2	.	TRBJ1-1	.	CASSESGRNTEAFF	TGCGCCAGCAGTGAGTCAGGGAGGAACACTGAAGCTTTCTTT
TRBV11-2	.	TRBJ1-1	.	CASSLAAAVTEAFF	TGTGCCAGCAGCTTAGCCGCGGCGGTCACTGAAGCTTTCTTT
TRBV10-1	.	TRBJ2-3	.	CASRGLKGGSDTQYF	TGCGCCAGCAGGGGGTTGAAGGGAGGATCAGATACGCAGTATTTT
TRBV19	.	TRBJ1-3	.	CASKKNPGNTIYF	TGTGCCAGTAAGAAGAATCCTGGAAACACCATATATTTT
TRBV18	.	TRBJ1-2	.	CASSQRVDRTTSYGYTF	TGTGCCAGCTCACAGCGAGTCGACAGGACAACCTCTTATGGCTACACCTTC
TRBV30	.	TRBJ1-6	.	CAWTKQGSPLHF	TGTGCCTGGACTAAACAGGGCTCACCCCTCCACTTT
TRBV28	.	TRBJ1-2	.	CASSTGPGYTF	TGTGCCAGCAGTACAGGGCCGGGCTACACCTTC
TRBV19	TRBD1	TRBJ1-1	.	CASNPGQGWNDEAFF	TGTGCCAGTAACCCGGGACAGGGTTGGAATGATGAAGCTTTCTTT
TRBV6-2/TRBV6-3	.	TRBJ2-6	.	CASSYLPGHPFSDSGANVLTF	TGTGCCAGCAGTTACCTCCCAGGGCATCCCTTCTCTGACTCTGGGGCCAACGTCCTGACTTTC
TRBV10-3	.	TRBJ2-2	.	CAIGDHTDTGELFF	TGTGCCATCGGGGATCATACAGACACCGGGGAGCTGTTTTTT
TRBV15	.	TRBJ2-1	once	CACRSSYNEQFF	TGTGCGTGTCGAAGCTCCTACAATGAGCAGTTCTTC
TRBV20-1	TRBD2	TRBJ2-3	once	CSASLPLLTGTSGSTDTQYF	TGCAGTGCTAGTCTTCCCCTGCTGACCGGGACTAGCGGGAGCACAGATACGCAGTATTTT
TRBV4-1	.	TRBJ2-7	.	CASATGTFYEQYF	TGCGCCAGCGCTACCGGGACCTTCTACGAGCAGTACTTC
TRBV10-3	.	TRBJ1-4	.	CAISESAEKLFF	TGTGCCATCAGTGAGTCGGCCGAAAAACTGTTTTTT
TRBV4-1	.	TRBJ1-2	.	CASSQDPGATAGYTF	TGCGCCAGCAGCCAAGATCCGGGGGCAACGGCTGGCTACACCTTC
TRBV13	.	TRBJ2-2	.	CASSLAWGTGELFF	TGTGCCAGCAGCTTAGCCTGGGGCACCGGGGAGCTGTTTTTT
TRBV27	.	TRBJ1-1	.	CASSLASNTEAFF	TGTGCCAGCAGTTTGGCCTCGAACACTGAAGCTTTCTTT
TRBV6-5	.	TRBJ1-1	once	CASSLLAALNTEAFF	TGTGCCAGCAGCCTGCTGGCAGCCTTGAACACTGAAGCTTTCTTT
TRBV5-6	TRBD2	TRBJ2-1	.	CASSGAGLAGPIYNEQFF	TGTGCCAGCAGCGGCGCCGGACTAGCGGGACCTATCTACAATGAGCAGTTCTTC
TRBV10-3	.	TRBJ2-7	.	CAIKGQDTSYEQYF	TGTGCCATCAAAGGCCAGGATACTTCCTACGAGCAGTACTTC
TRBV20-1	.	TRBJ2-7	.	CSASSGPPSYEQYF	TGCAGTGCTAGTTCGGGGCCCCCTTCCTACGAGCAGTACTTC
TRBV13	.	TRBJ2-1	.	CASSWGVRGLYNEQFF	TGTGCCAGCAGCTGGGGTGTGAGGGGCCTCTACAATGAGCAGTTCTTC
TRBV2	.	TRBJ2-7	.	CASSRDSYEQYF	TGTGCCAGCAGCCGAGATTCCTACGAGCAGTACTTC
TRBV27	.	TRBJ2-3	.	CASSRGLASSDTQYF	TGTGCCAGCAGTCGGGGTTTGGCTAGCTCAGATACGCAGTATTTT
TRBV7-3	TRBD2	TRBJ2-1	once	CASSLGERDGDFGEQFF	TGTGCCAGCAGCTTAGGGGAGCGGGACGGGGATTTTGGTGAGCAGTTCTTC
TRBV27	.	TRBJ1-4	.	CASSPTRGRVGPSRDEKLFF	TGTGCCAGCAGTCCTACCCGAGGGAGGGTAGGCCCTTCAAGGGATGAAAAACTGTTTTTT
TRBV5-6	.	TRBJ2-7	.	CASSLGTGSSYEQYF	TGTGCCAGCAGCTTGGGCACAGGGAGCTCCTACGAGCAGTACTTC
TRBV25-1	TRBD2	TRBJ2-5	.	CASSVLGGRAGETQYF	TGTGCCAGCAGTGTCCTAGGCGGGAGGGCCGGAGAGACCCAGTACTTC
TRBV7-8	.	TRBJ2-2	.	CASSKILPRGTGELFF	TGTGCCAGCAGTAAGATACTACCCCGTGGCACCGGGGAGCTGTTTTTT
TRBV2	.	TRBJ2-3	once	CARVRGTDTQYF	TGTGCCAGGGTACGGGGCACAGATACGCAGTATTTT
TRBV27	.	TRBJ2-7	.	CASRKGGRMDEQYF	TGTGCCAGCAGAAAGGGGGGCCGGATGGATGAGCAGTACTTC
TRBV3-1/TRBV3-2	TRBD2	TRBJ2-7	.	CASSPRGSGTIGQYF	TGTGCCAGCAGCCCGAGGGGTAGCGGGACGATCGGGCAGTACTTC
TRBV9	TRBD1	TRBJ2-7	.	CASSARGQSPYEQYF	TGTGCCAGCAGCGCAAGGGGACAGTCTCCCTACGAGCAGTACTTC
TRBV27	.	TRBJ1-1	.	CASQGSSSTEAFF	TGTGCCAGCCAGGGGTCATCGAGCACTGAAGCTTTCTTT
TRBV7-7	.	TRBJ2-5	once	CASSRGVGETQYF	TGTGCTAGCAGCAGAGGGGTAGGTGAGACCCAGTACTTC
TRBV6-5	TRBD1	TRBJ1-2	.	CASRTGTGYFGYTF	TGTGCCAGCAGGACCGGGACAGGGTACTTTGGCTACACCTTC
TRBV19	.	TRBJ1-6	.	CASSQGGGRESPLHF	TGTGCCAGTAGTCAGGGCGGAGGCCGTGAATCACCCCTCCACTTT
TRBV11-3	TRBD1	TRBJ2-1	.	CASSPPGQGYNEQFF	TGTGCCAGCAGCCCACCGGGACAGGGCTACAATGAGCAGTTCTTC